The 16 T cell receptor beta chains listed next were all sequenced from one sample in a study of T cells in women clearing cervical HPV infection. Sequencing was performed with immunoSEQ multiplex PCR; in TCRdb, only in-frame clones are kept and a portion is missing. The sample totals 35,000 to 45,000 clones. The sequencing input was blood buffy coat. These TCRs come from a woman aged 18-70 years with a cervical HPV16 infection that either progressed to CIN3+ or cleared (not recorded which).

Details on this clone: The read terminates 3 residues ahead of where the CDR3 ends, so the germline J gene completes it. The chain links TRBV5-1 to TRBJ2-7, with 9 bases lining up with TRBD1. Germline lookup yields CDR1 SGHRS and CDR2 YFSETQ. There are 16 residues in the CDR3. The V and J ends lost 0 bases and 5 bases, in that order; junction bases with no gene match: 9. The CDR3 bases that were read are TGCGCCAGCAGCTTGGGGCCCGGACAGGGGAACGACGAG. Amino acids: CASSLGPGQGNDE. The entire CDR3 reads CASSLGPGQGNDEQYF.

Comment on this clone: Coverage ceases 3 residues before the CDR3 finishes, and the germline J gene fills in the end. The chain has TRBV10-1 and TRBJ1-2; D is possibly TRBD1 (6 bases). The ends were cut back, 9 bases at V and 4 bases at J, with 15 bases in the middle. CDR1 WNHNN and CDR2 SYGVQD come from the germline V gene (reference sequence). This CDR3 is 13 amino acids long. CDR3 bases read: TGCGCCAGAGGGGACAAGGGCGGCTATGGC. Amino acids: CARGDKGGYG. The entire CDR3 protein reads CARGDKGGYGYTF.

As for this clone: Read data end 3 residues before the CDR3 end; the end is taken from the germline J gene. J is TRBJ2-3 and V is TRBV19, with D possibly TRBD1 on 6 matching bases. The germline V gene has CDR1 LNHDA and CDR2 SQIVND (reference sequence). CDR3 length equals 18 residues. The CDR3 is CASSRTTGSLGRGETQYF. The covered CDR3 bases are TGTGCCAGTAGTCGAACTACAGGGTCTCTGGGTCGGGGAGAGACG.

Concerning this clone itself: The CDR3 extends 3 residues past the end of the read, so its final part is completed from the germline J gene. The chain combines TRBV19 with TRBJ2-3; the match to TRBD2 covers 8 bases. Germline V lookup: CDR1 LNHDA, CDR2 SQIVND (reference sequence). The CDR3 covers 14 residues. The trim removed 8 bases at V and 6 bases at J, leaving 10 bases unmatched. CDR3 in amino acids: CASDLAGSSDTQYF. CDR3 bases read: TGTGCCAGTGACTTAGCGGGAAGTTCTGATACG.

Turning to this clone: The read ends 3 residues early relative to the CDR3; the germline J gene fills the gap. This sequence joins TRBV7-2 and TRBJ1-2, with no clear D. The CDR3 spans 15 residues. From germline, CDR1 is SGHTA and CDR2 FQGNSA. The sequenced part of the CDR3 DNA is TGTGCCAGCAGCTTACGCCCCCAGCCCACAGATACC. This codes for CASSLRPQPTDT. The whole CDR3 protein is CASSLRPQPTDTYTF.

To note about this clone: The read ends 3 residues early relative to the CDR3; the germline J gene fills the gap. V usage is TRBV28 and J usage is TRBJ2-5; D may correspond to TRBD1 or TRBD2 (7 bases each). V lost 8 bases, J lost 5 bases, and 18 bases lay in between. This CDR3 has 14 amino acids. Germline CDR1 reads MDHEN; CDR2 reads SYDVKM. The covered CDR3 bases are TGTGCCAGCCGTACCGACAGGGAGGGGGAGACC. This sequence encodes CASRTDREGET. The full CDR3 sequence reads CASRTDREGETQYF.

In regard to this clone: The CDR3 extends 3 residues past the end of the read, so its final part is completed from the germline J gene. The rearrangement joins TRBV19 to TRBJ2-3; 9 bases map to TRBD1. The CDR3 totals 17 residues. Germline values: CDR1 LNHDA, CDR2 SQIVND (reference sequence). J gave up 2 bases and V 4 bases, and 10 bases lay outside the gene matches. The CDR3 loop reads CASSRGRTGVATDTQYF. The CDR3 DNA, read in part, is TGTGCCAGTAGTAGGGGCCGGACAGGGGTCGCCACAGATACG.

Note on this clone: The sequence runs out 3 residues before the end of the CDR3; the remainder is reconstructed from the germline J gene. V and J are TRBV19 and TRBJ2-7; D is undetermined. Trimming left V 2 bases short and J 5 bases short, with 10 bases between. Germline-derived CDR1 and CDR2 are LNHDA and SQIVND (reference sequence). The CDR3 has 13 amino acids. This CDR3 reads CASSINGPNEQYF. Partial CDR3 DNA: TGTGCCAGTAGTATAAATGGCCCCAACGAG.

Comments on this clone: At one end the junction does not follow the germline gene, possibly because of a read error. The read terminates 3 residues ahead of where the CDR3 ends, so the germline J gene completes it. J is TRBJ2-2 and V is TRBV4-2, with 7 bases fitting TRBD2. CDR1 is LGHNA and CDR2 is YNFKEQ in the germline V gene. CDR3 length: 16 residues. CDR3 amino acids: CASSQDRLALTGELFF. The part of the CDR3 DNA that was read is TGCGCCAGCAGCCAAGATAGACTAGCTCTCACCGGGGAG.

Remarks on this clone: The sequence runs out 3 residues before the end of the CDR3; the remainder is reconstructed from the germline J gene. The chain employs TRBV11-2 and TRBJ2-5; TRBD1 aligns across 7 bases. Germline CDR1 and CDR2: SGHAT and FQNNGV. The CDR3 totals 14 residues. Unmatched junction bases numbered 8, after V lost 5 bases and J lost 5 bases. Here the CDR3 reads CASSRRGQGETQYF. The CDR3 bases that were read are TGTGCCAGCAGCCGAAGGGGGCAGGGGGAGACC.

The sequenced part of the CDR3 DNA is TGCAGTGCTATGAACCGCCAGGGAAGTCAGCCG. Its translation: CSAMNRQGSQP. The entire CDR3 is CSAMNRQGSQPQYF. This chain connects TRBV20-1 to TRBJ2-3, with D possibly TRBD1 on 5 matching bases. The read terminates 3 residues ahead of where the CDR3 ends, so the germline J gene completes it. Germline V gives CDR1 DFQATT, CDR2 SNEGSKA (reference sequence). The CDR3 is 14 residues long.

Note on this clone: The read stops 3 residues short of the end of the CDR3; the missing end is completed from the germline J gene. The V call is TRBV18, the J call TRBJ2-4; the D gene is possibly TRBD1 (5 bases). Germline-derived CDR1 and CDR2 are KGHSH and LQKENI. V dropped 3 bases and J dropped 8 bases, with 20 bases sitting between them. The CDR3 runs 16 residues. CDR3 in amino acids: CASSPPARVGVDIQYF. The part of the CDR3 DNA that was read is TGTGCCAGCTCACCTCCGGCCAGGGTAGGAGTAGACATT.

About this clone: The read stops 3 residues short of the end of the CDR3; the missing end is completed from the germline J gene. The V and J genes are TRBV4-2 and TRBJ1-1; 7 nucleotides align to TRBD1. After removal of 5 bases from V and 1 base from J, the junction contained 7 bases not matched to a gene. CDR3 length: 15 residues. Germline V gene lookup returns CDR1 LGHNA and CDR2 YNFKEQ. The CDR3 DNA, read in part, is TGTGCCAGCAGCGGTCCGGGACAGACGAACACTGAA. Translating it yields CASSGPGQTNTE. The whole CDR3 protein is CASSGPGQTNTEAFF.

Concerning this clone itself: Coverage ceases 3 residues before the CDR3 finishes, and the germline J gene fills in the end. The genes are TRBV19 and TRBJ1-4; no reliable D call. V shed 6 bases and J shed 7 bases, with 15 bases lying between them. Germline V gives CDR1 LNHDA, CDR2 SQIVND (reference sequence). This CDR3 is built from 14 residues. This chain's CDR3 is CASRSSLRGEKLFF. The CDR3 bases that were read are TGTGCCAGTAGGTCGTCCCTCCGAGGTGAAAAA.

As to this clone: The CDR3 end falls 3 residues outside the read, so it is completed with the germline J gene. The V call is TRBV7-2, the J call TRBJ1-1; D is perhaps TRBD1 (6 bases). This CDR3 has 12 amino acids. The V gene lost 10 bases and the J gene lost 6 bases, with 15 bases spanning the gap. The germline gives CDR1 SGHTA, CDR2 FQGNSA. Partial CDR3 DNA: TGTGCCACCCCCGGGGGGGGCGCTGAA. This sequence encodes CATPGGGAE. The CDR3 as a whole reads CATPGGGAEAFF.

A remark on this clone: The CDR3 goes on 3 residues after the read ends, and that part is filled in from the germline J gene. The chain carries TRBV18 and TRBJ2-1; TRBD2 agrees at 10 bases. V shed 4 bases and J 6 bases; nucleotides not matched to a gene: 3. The CDR3 is made up of 14 amino acids. The germline V gene has CDR1 KGHSH and CDR2 LQKENI. CDR3 residues: CASSRASGSNEQFF. The CDR3 DNA, read in part, is TGTGCCAGCTCACGGGCTAGCGGGAGCAATGAG.